Sequencing of this T cell receptor beta chain was carried out in a study of blood T cell repertoires in COVID-19. Study-level background: Sites across the United States, Italy and Spain contributed samples from acute and convalescent COVID-19. PBMCs, B-cell-depleted T cells, or T cells were the source of the cDNA or gDNA that made up the material.

Authors' processing steps: Amplification of reference gene primers provided the estimated nucleated cell counts. TCRdb's table, derived via immunoSEQ multiplex PCR, lists solely in-frame clones and lacks some. The V and J calls and clone size come from that table; D and trimming were worked out from the DNA. The sample contains just under 90,000 clones, over 90% of which appear only once. Germline lookup yields CDR1 SGHDN and CDR2 FVKESK. V was cut by 3 bases and J by 4 bases, with 10 bases left in between. The CDR3 is 14 amino acids. The chain is built from TRBV14 and TRBJ2-1; D is possibly TRBD2 (6 bases). This clonotype originated in a man aged 55 to 69 with acute or convalescent COVID-19. The sequenced material came from peripheral blood. The CDR3 region is CASSQASGYNEQFF. The CDR3 region has the DNA TGTGCCAGCAGCCAGGCCAGCGGGTACAATGAGCAGTTCTTC.